The present entry profiles one T cell receptor beta chain with its context. This sample stems from a study of blood T cell repertoires in COVID-19. Study-level information: Acute and convalescent COVID-19 samples came from the United States, Italy and Spain. From T cells, B-cell-depleted T cells, or PBMCs came the material, which was cDNA or gDNA.

The CDR3 runs 12 residues. Germline trimming cut 4 bases from V and 8 bases from J; bases unmatched to any gene: 4. Germline V gene sequence: CDR1 SGDLS, CDR2 YYNGEE. Per the authors' pipeline: Reference gene primer amplification gave estimated nucleated cell counts. TCRdb keeps only in-frame clones here, not all; method: immunoSEQ multiplex PCR. V, J and clone size reflect that table, while D and trimming were determined from the DNA. In the table there are roughly 150,000 clones, around 80% of which are singletons. This receptor was taken from a woman between 50 and 59 years old with acute or convalescent COVID-19. V and J are TRBV9 and TRBJ1-2; 8 bases line up with TRBD1. Sequencing input: peripheral blood. CDR3 sequence: CASSQGAKGYTF. Here the CDR3 DNA reads TGTGCCAGCAGCCAGGGGGCAAAAGGCTACACCTTC.